A single sample is the source of the 29 T cell receptor beta chains below, sequenced in a study of control samples from healthy donors and cancer patients. Repertoires were generated with immunoSEQ multiplex PCR, while TCRdb's copy carries only in-frame clones and drops some. The table shows 150,000 to 200,000 clones, with roughly 94% occurring only once. Sequenced: blood. All receptors come from a woman aged 40 to 49 in good health.

This chain connects TRBV5-1 to TRBJ2-2; 10 nucleotides line up with TRBD1. With V trimmed by 6 bases and J by 3 bases, 8 bases remained unmatched. The CDR3 runs to 16 residues. CDR1 and CDR2 (germline): SGHRS, YFSETQ. The CDR3 DNA follows: TGCGCCAGCATGTTCCGGGACAGGGGTTACACCGGGGAGCTGTTTTTT. It codes for CASMFRDRGYTGELFF.

This clone was counted a single time. The chain recombines TRBV18 with TRBJ1-4; D gene ambiguous. V lost 0 bases and J 8 bases, leaving 10 bases between the germline ends. The V gene's germline CDR1 is KGHSH and CDR2 LQKENI. This CDR3 has 14 residues. This CDR3 reads CASSPPIGEEKLFF. For the CDR3, the DNA is TGTGCCAGCTCACCACCGATAGGAGAGGAAAAACTGTTTTTT.

Only one count was recorded for this clone. The chain uses TRBV4-3 and TRBJ2-5, with a weak D call TRBD2 (5 bases). CDR3 length: 15 amino acids. CDR1 and CDR2 (germline): LGHNA, YSLEER. Trimming left V 0 bases short and J 5 bases short, with 13 bases between. The CDR3 is CASSQDRVSGETQYF. CDR3 sequence (DNA): TGCGCCAGCAGCCAAGATAGGGTTTCGGGGGAGACCCAGTACTTC.

For the CDR3, the DNA is TGTGCCATCAGTGAGGGACAGGTTAGCTTACCGAATGAGCAGTTCTTC. Its translation is CAISEGQVSLPNEQFF. The rearrangement uses TRBV10-3 and TRBJ2-1; TRBD1 matches 7 bases. The V and J ends lost 2 bases and 7 bases, in that order; junction bases with no gene match: 11. CDR1 and CDR2 from the germline V gene are ENHRY and SYGVKD. The CDR3 totals 16 residues.

V and J are TRBV4-1 and TRBJ1-1; the match to TRBD1 covers 7 bases. V lost 3 bases and J lost 5; bases outside the gene matches: 12. Germline V gene sequence: CDR1 MGHRA, CDR2 YSYEKL. The CDR3 spans 16 residues. The CDR3 nucleotides read TGCGCCAGCAGCCATACCCGTACAGGGGCGCAAACTGAAGCTTTCTTT. It specifies CASSHTRTGAQTEAFF.

V gene TRBV5-4 combines with J gene TRBJ1-2; tentatively, D is TRBD1 (5 bases). This CDR3 has 13 residues. Germline V CDR1 and CDR2: SGHNT, YYREEE (reference sequence). V was pared by 0 bases and J by 2 bases, with 5 bases between. CDR3 loop: CASSLEGNYGYTF. CDR3 DNA: TGTGCCAGCAGCTTGGAGGGGAACTATGGCTACACCTTC. Complete variable domain (other parts from reference TRBV5-4 and TRBJ1-2): ETGVTQSPTHLIKTRGQQVTLRCSSQSGHNTVSWYQQALGQGPQFIFQYYREEENGRGNFPPRFSGLQFPNYSSELNVNALELDDSALYLCASSLEGNYGYTFGSGTRLTVV.

The V gene is TRBV18, the J gene TRBJ1-1, with D uncertain. From germline, CDR1 is KGHSH and CDR2 LQKENI. With 0 bases removed from V and 4 bases from J, the gap between germline ends came to 12 bases. CDR3 length equals 15 residues. DNA for the CDR3: TGTGCCAGCTCACCACCGGGTCTAGCGACCACTGAAGCTTTCTTT. It is translated as CASSPPGLATTEAFF.

The chain carries TRBV3-1 (or the pseudogene TRBV3-2) and TRBJ1-1; D ambiguous. The V and J ends lost 1 base and 5 bases respectively, with 14 bases between them. The CDR3 is 15 amino acids. CDR1 and CDR2 (germline): LGHDT, YNNKEL (reference sequence). The CDR3 protein is CASSQGSHRGTEAFF. CDR3 coding DNA: TGTGCCAGCAGCCAAGGGTCCCATCGTGGGACTGAAGCTTTCTTT.

With respect to this clone: Germline is not matched at one junction end, which may reflect a read error. V usage is TRBV28 and J usage is TRBJ2-2, with D perhaps TRBD1 (6 bases). The CDR3 runs 14 residues. The germline CDR1 and CDR2 sequences are MDHEN and SYDVKM. The CDR3 loop is CASSLRDNIGELFF. As DNA, the CDR3 is TGTGCCAGCAGTTTAAGGGACAACATCGGGGAGCTGTTTTTT.

The V gene is TRBV30, the J gene TRBJ1-5; the D gene is possibly TRBD1 (5 bases). Germline CDR1 GTSNPN, CDR2 SVGIG (reference sequence). The CDR3 sequence is 14 residues long. Trimming pared 7 bases from V and 5 bases from J, leaving 18 bases between. The DNA for the CDR3 is TGTGCCTCAGGTGGGCCTGGGGGGGATCAGCCCCAGCATTTT. Translated: CASGGPGGDQPQHF.

The V and J genes are TRBV7-2 and TRBJ2-6; a possible D gene is TRBD2 (6 bases). The germline V and J ends were trimmed by 2 bases and 0 bases, with 17 bases remaining between them. Germline V gene data show CDR1 as SGHTA and CDR2 as FQGNSA. The CDR3 contains 19 residues. CDR3 DNA sequence: TGTGCCAGCAGCTTAATTCGGGGGTTAATGAGCTCTGGGGCCAACGTCCTGACTTTC. This codes for CASSLIRGLMSSGANVLTF.

This clone has just one count. The chain couples TRBV9 to TRBJ1-2, with D uncertain. The CDR3 runs 15 residues. CDR1 and CDR2 (germline): SGDLS, YYNGEE. Trimming pared 0 bases from V and 8 bases from J, leaving 17 bases between. The CDR3 DNA sequence: TGTGCCAGCAGCGTAGCGGGCACAACTATGGGGGGCTACACCTTC. This gives the protein CASSVAGTTMGGYTF.

The rearrangement uses TRBV5-6 and TRBJ1-2; tentative D call: TRBD1 (6 bases). V was clipped by 0 bases and J by 0 bases, with 9 bases between them. Germline CDR1 reads SGHDT; CDR2 reads YYEEEE. The CDR3 runs to 15 residues. CDR3 residues: CASSLGGGSNYGYTF. DNA of the CDR3: TGTGCCAGCAGCTTGGGAGGGGGATCTAACTATGGCTACACCTTC.

The chain joins TRBV27 to TRBJ1-2; D possibly corresponds to TRBD1 (6 bases). Germline V CDR1 and CDR2: MNHEY, SMNVEV (reference sequence). The CDR3 covers 13 residues. V was shortened by 6 bases and J by 5 bases, with 13 bases between the two germline ends. CDR3 DNA sequence: TGTGCCAGCAGCCCCGGACAGCTGTATGGCTACACCTTC. It encodes CASSPGQLYGYTF.

This chain uses TRBV6-6 with TRBJ1-1; maybe TRBD1 (5 bases). This CDR3 region has 14 residues. The germline V and J ends were trimmed by 2 bases and 3 bases, with 10 bases remaining between them. CDR1 is MNHNY, CDR2 SVGAGI, per germline (reference sequence). This chain's CDR3 is CASSYDRQYTEAFF. In DNA, the CDR3 is TGTGCCAGCAGTTACGACAGACAATACACTGAAGCTTTCTTT.

The chain couples TRBV5-8 to TRBJ1-6; D gene unclear. Trimming took off 1 base at V and 13 bases at J, with 3 bases between the two ends. Germline CDR1 reads SGHTS; CDR2 reads YDEGEE. The CDR3 runs to 10 residues. The CDR3 sequence is CASSLLPLHF. DNA for the CDR3: TGTGCCAGCAGCTTGCTCCCCCTCCACTTT.

This rearrangement joins TRBV7-9 to TRBJ2-1, with 12 bases identical to TRBD2. V lost 4 bases and J lost 5; bases outside the gene matches: 3. The CDR3 contains 15 residues. The germline V gene has CDR1 SEHNR and CDR2 FQNEAQ (reference sequence). The CDR3 loop is CASSYGLAGNNEQFF. CDR3 nucleotide sequence: TGTGCCAGCAGCTATGGACTAGCGGGGAACAATGAGCAGTTCTTC.

The V call is TRBV10-3, the J call TRBJ2-7, with D possibly called TRBD1 or TRBD2 (5 bases each). Deletions cut 4 bases from V and 3 bases from J, with 13 bases between. Looked up from germline, CDR1 is ENHRY and CDR2 is SYGVKD. The CDR3 runs to 14 residues. The CDR3 DNA follows: TGTGCCATCAGTGTGGACAAGGGAGTCTACGAGCAGTACTTC. This gives the protein CAISVDKGVYEQYF.

V and J are TRBV7-2 and TRBJ1-3; 8 bases agree with TRBD1. The ends lost 5 bases at V and 0 bases at J; junction bases unmatched: 6. The germline V gene has CDR1 SGHTA and CDR2 FQGNSA. The CDR3 has 16 amino acids. The CDR3 reads CASSPDRDTSGNTIYF. The CDR3 DNA reads TGTGCCAGCAGCCCGGACAGGGATACCTCTGGAAACACCATATATTTT.

In DNA, the CDR3 is TGTGCCAGCGCTAGCGGGAGTAACTACGAGCAGTACTTC. Its protein product is CASASGSNYEQYF. The rearrangement uses TRBV7-9 and TRBJ2-7; 10 positions agree with TRBD2. The CDR3 contains 13 residues. Trimming took 8 bases from V and 3 from J; bases not matched to a gene: 4. The germline gives CDR1 SEHNR, CDR2 FQNEAQ (reference sequence).

CDR3 in amino acids: CASSLDSGGRNSPLHF. Here the CDR3 DNA reads TGTGCCAGCAGCTTAGATTCGGGGGGCCGTAATTCACCCCTCCACTTT. V gene TRBV7-9 combines with J gene TRBJ1-6; D perhaps matches TRBD1 (6 bases). From germline, CDR1 is SEHNR and CDR2 FQNEAQ (reference sequence). This CDR3 comprises 16 residues. V dropped 1 base and J dropped 6 bases, with 13 bases sitting between them.

The chain employs TRBV13 and TRBJ1-1; D might be TRBD1 (6 bases). CDR1 is PRHDT and CDR2 is FYEKMQ in the germline V gene (reference sequence). The CDR3 loop spans 14 amino acids. Trimming removed 1 base from V and 6 bases from J, with 12 bases in between. This chain's CDR3 is CASSLVGGLAEAFF. The CDR3 nucleotides read TGTGCCAGCAGCTTAGTGGGGGGCCTCGCTGAAGCTTTCTTT.

The chain links TRBV5-6 to TRBJ1-1; D remains unclear. The CDR3 has 16 residues. V was cut by 1 base and J by 0 bases, with 13 bases left in between. Per the germline V gene, CDR1 is SGHDT and CDR2 is YYEEEE. Here the CDR3 reads CASSLPRARMNTEAFF. CDR3 in DNA: TGTGCCAGCAGCTTGCCGAGGGCCCGGATGAACACTGAAGCTTTCTTT.

V gene TRBV19 combines with J gene TRBJ2-5, with D perhaps TRBD1 (5 bases). This CDR3 spans 13 amino acids. The germline V gene has CDR1 LNHDA and CDR2 SQIVND (reference sequence). Trimming left V 4 bases short and J 2 bases short, with 8 bases between. The CDR3 nucleotides are TGTGCCAGTAGTACACAGGCTCAAGAGACCCAGTACTTC. It encodes CASSTQAQETQYF.

The chain couples TRBV4-3 to TRBJ1-2, with 8 nucleotides matching TRBD1. Looked up from germline, CDR1 is LGHNA and CDR2 is YSLEER. V lost 1 base, J lost 2 bases, and 3 bases stayed unmatched. This CDR3 has 15 amino acids. The CDR3 DNA reads TGCGCCAGCAGCCAAGGGACAGGGAAAAACTATGGCTACACCTTC. Its translation is CASSQGTGKNYGYTF.

Notes on this clone: Different DNA sequences within this sample yield the same CDR3. The rearrangement joins TRBV6-5 to TRBJ1-5; TRBD1 agrees at 7 bases. CDR3 length: 14 amino acids. Unmatched junction bases numbered 6, after V lost 3 bases and J lost 7 bases. Germline CDR1 reads MNHEY; CDR2 reads SVGAGI. As DNA, the CDR3 is TGTGCCAGCAGTTATTCACAGGGGAGGCAGCCCCAGCATTTT. Translating it yields CASSYSQGRQPQHF.

CDR3 residues: CASSSRTGESNQPQHF. The CDR3 DNA reads TGTGCCAGCAGCTCTCGGACAGGGGAGAGCAATCAGCCCCAGCATTTT. The genes are TRBV7-2 and TRBJ1-5; 9 nucleotides line up with TRBD1. J lost 1 base, V lost 4 bases, and 5 bases had no gene match. This CDR3 is built from 16 residues. In germline, CDR1 is SGHTA, CDR2 FQGNSA.

CDR3 amino acids: CSASEGSRYGYTF. The CDR3 DNA reads TGCAGTGCTAGTGAGGGTTCCCGCTATGGCTACACCTTC. The chain employs TRBV20-1 and TRBJ1-2; D not certain. The length of the CDR3 is 13 residues. V was shortened by 3 bases and J by 4 bases, with 12 bases between the two germline ends. Germline CDR1 DFQATT, CDR2 SNEGSKA (reference sequence).

The sample holds one count of this clone. This chain joins TRBV5-1 and TRBJ1-1, with D maybe TRBD1 (5 bases). Trimming cost V 4 bases and J 0 bases, with 19 bases left between them. The CDR3 length is 17 residues. Germline CDR1 SGHRS, CDR2 YFSETQ. The CDR3 sequence: CASSLPSAGEMNTEAFF. CDR3 bases: TGCGCCAGCAGCCTCCCTTCGGCGGGGGAGATGAACACTGAAGCTTTCTTT.